This T cell receptor beta chain was identified during a study of beta chain features in type 1 diabetes. Study results and limitations: For Type 1 diabetes patients, all four CD4+ subsets carried TCRB CDR3s that were moderately but significantly shorter.

In regard to this clone: The antigen is unknown.

The CDR3 spans 14 residues. The ends lost 4 bases at V and 8 bases at J; junction bases unmatched: 8. Germline-derived CDR1 and CDR2 are SNHLY and FYNNEI. Isolated RNA was reverse transcribed in full, so expressed TCRB transcripts were sequenced. Data came from immunoSEQ multiplex PCR; TCRdb stores just in-frame clones and leaves some out. The repertoire consists of 300,000 to 350,000 clones, with around a fifth occurring once and the leading ten covering 0.035% to 0.055%. Staining for CD45RO/CCR7/CD25/CD127/CD95/CD27 allowed sorting of CD4+ naive, central memory, regulatory and stem cell-like memory cells.

Material for sequencing was naive CD4+ T cells from blood. This chain connects TRBV2 to TRBJ1-1; 9 bases match TRBD1. This clonotype was sampled from a young woman in good health. The CDR3 is CASSGETGGVEAFF. As DNA, the CDR3 is TGTGCCAGCAGTGGTGAGACAGGGGGAGTCGAAGCTTTCTTT.